This T cell receptor beta chain was found in a study of Ad26.COV2.S vaccination and SARS-CoV-2 variants. On the study more broadly: Enrolled in COV1001, the donor was in the Ad26.COV2.S trial arm, which received the vaccine. By the intramuscular route, Ad26.COV2.S was given once, or twice 56 days apart.

Study-level findings and limits: Participants in the vaccine arm had higher spike-specific TCR breadth; placebo recipients had lower.

In regard to this clone: Its antigen remains unidentified.

TCRdb's table, derived via immunoSEQ multiplex PCR, lists solely in-frame clones and lacks some. The repertoire includes 350,000 to 450,000 clones, 92% of them detected once, and 1.5% to 2% sits in the top ten. Noted treatment: 15 to 20 received Ad26.COV2.S at low or high dose, single or two shots; 5 received placebo; per-sample allocation not given. Samples were taken on day 63 after the first vaccine or placebo injection. What was given as vaccine was an Ad26 vector encoding Wuhan-strain SARS-CoV-2 spike. Germline V lookup: CDR1 SQVTM, CDR2 ANQGSEA. The CDR3 runs to 14 residues. Losses at the gene ends were 7 bases for V and 6 bases for J; bases not matched to a gene: 10.

Sequenced here: peripheral blood, sampled in a trial of Ad26.COV2.S vaccine versus placebo. V gene TRBV29-1 combines with J gene TRBJ1-1; 11 bases fit TRBD1. The sequence was obtained from a person aged 18-65 years who received the Ad26.COV2.S COVID-19 vaccine or a placebo. CDR3 DNA sequence: TGCAGCGCCCGCGGACAGGGGGCGTTTTCTGAAGCTTTCTTT. This codes for CSARGQGAFSEAFF. Using reference TRBV29-1 and TRBJ1-1 for the parts outside the CDR3, the full variable domain is SAVISQKPSRDICQRGTSLTIQCQVDSQVTMMFWYRQQPGQSLTLIATANQGSEATYESGFVIDKFPISRPNLTFSTLTVSNMSPEDSSIYLCSARGQGAFSEAFFGQGTRLTVV.